Detailed here is one T cell receptor (beta chain). What it recognizes is unknown. These data are taken from a study of beta chain features in type 1 diabetes. Trimming at V came to 1 base and at J to 0 bases, leaving 1 base not matched to a gene. Germline CDR1 SGDLS, CDR2 YYNGEE. CDR3 size: 16 residues. The investigators reverse transcribed all of the isolated RNA, so they sequenced expressed TCRB transcripts. The study sequenced naive, central memory and regulatory T cell samples to an average of about 3.9 million reads. The protocol was immunoSEQ multiplex PCR, while the TCRdb copy is restricted to in-frame clones and leaves out a portion. The sample includes fewer than 300,000 clones, roughly 22% of them seen just once. The study, taken as a whole, reports: Type 1 diabetes patients showed a moderate but significant shortening of TCRB CDR3s in all four CD4+ subsets.

The rearrangement joins TRBV9 to TRBJ2-2, with 9 bases aligning to TRBD2. The sequenced material came from naive CD4+ T cells from blood. This TCR was sampled from a woman in her thirties or forties with type 1 diabetes. The CDR3 region has the DNA TGTGCCAGCAGCGTAACTAGCGGGTCGAACACCGGGGAGCTGTTTTTT. Its protein product is CASSVTSGSNTGELFF.